This TCR beta chain was retrieved from a study of T cell changes during pregnancy in multiple sclerosis (dated by TCRdb to between 2019 and 2020). Some background on the complete study: The study looked at changes in the T cell repertoire across pregnancy in women with multiple sclerosis.

Remarks on this clone: It has no known antigen specificity. No base quality values were provided; no much bigger clone lies one nucleotide off.

The CDR3 contains 15 residues, cysteine and phenylalanine counted. CDR3 DNA is the only sequence kept; it has 45 bases, read in frame from the first base. Here V drops 4 bases and J drops 2 bases, and the junction holds 7 bases not matched to any gene. Taken from the germline V gene, the CDR1 and CDR2 loops are MGHRA and YSYEKL. Libraries were built with the immunoSEQ multiplex PCR assay. Here the immuneACCESS table is served through TCRdb, limited to in-frame sequences with V and J called. Missing clones are a known gap in these copies; in checked studies unresolved V genes cover under half, and the rest lacks a known reason. For this sample the table gives tens of thousands of clones, of which 80% to 90% were detected only once. The top ten clones comprise less than 6.5% of the sample.

The receptor chain draws on TRBV4-1 and TRBJ2-7, with TRBD2 identical over 8 junction bases. The TCR was taken from a female donor in good health, enrolled as a control in a pregnancy study. Material: CD8+ T cells from peripheral blood mononuclear cells, obtained in the second trimester of pregnancy. The DNA sequence is given as TGCGCCAGCAGCCCGCGGGGGGCCGGGGCCTACGAGCAGTACTTC. Translated, it reads CASSPRGAGAYEQYF.